This T cell receptor (beta chain) was sequenced for a study of blood T cells in healthy people across ages. This CDR3 region has 12 residues. The germline CDR1 and CDR2 sequences are DFQATT and SNEGSKA (reference sequence). V was shortened by 4 bases and J by 2 bases, with 9 bases between the two germline ends. Then a second PCR, running roughly 6 to 11 cycles, was carried out with a sample-barcoded 5' primer and a J-beta primer mix. A single record per CDR3 protein comes from TCRdb applying MiXCR to the 5' RACE reads. The profile covers about 680,000 distinct CDR3 sequences, with roughly 49% appearing a single time and around 32% taken by the ten largest. In regard to this clonotype: Its matching antigen is unknown.

Findings and limits, study-wide: With naive T cell percentage, TCR beta diversity showed a strong correlation. CMV infection status of these donors was not known. Whereas aged donors had fewer naive CD4+ cells, long-lived donors had more of them and higher diversity.

With each sample, at least 5 micrograms of total RNA were extracted. Sequencing was done on a sample of blood. The source of this sequence is a woman aged 60-70 years in good health. The rearrangement links TRBV20-1 to TRBJ2-7, with D uncertain. The DNA for the CDR3 is TGCAGTGCTACCTTTTGGGCCTACGAGCAGTACTTC. Translating it yields CSATFWAYEQYF.